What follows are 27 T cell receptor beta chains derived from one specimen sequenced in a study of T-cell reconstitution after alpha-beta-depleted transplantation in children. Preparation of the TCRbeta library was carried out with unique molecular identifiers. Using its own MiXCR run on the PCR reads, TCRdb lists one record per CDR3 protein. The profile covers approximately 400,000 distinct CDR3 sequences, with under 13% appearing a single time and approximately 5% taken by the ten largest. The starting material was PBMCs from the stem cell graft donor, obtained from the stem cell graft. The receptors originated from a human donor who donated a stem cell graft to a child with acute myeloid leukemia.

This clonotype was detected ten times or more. CDR3 DNA sequence: TGCGCCAGCAGCTTCACGGGAGGGCCGTACAATGAGCAGTTCTTC. It codes for CASSFTGGPYNEQFF. The chain links TRBV5-1 to TRBJ2-1, with 8 bases that match TRBD2. With 2 bases clipped from V and 4 bases from J, the junction kept 5 bases outside the gene matches. The CDR3 loop spans 15 amino acids. The germline gives CDR1 SGHRS, CDR2 YFSETQ.

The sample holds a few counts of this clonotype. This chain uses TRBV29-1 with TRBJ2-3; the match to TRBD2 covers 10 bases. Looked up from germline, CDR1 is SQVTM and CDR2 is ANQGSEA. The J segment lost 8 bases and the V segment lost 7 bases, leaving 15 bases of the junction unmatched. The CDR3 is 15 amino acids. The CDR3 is CSADRLAGDLGTQYF. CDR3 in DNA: TGCAGCGCCGACCGGCTAGCGGGGGATCTGGGTACGCAGTATTTT.

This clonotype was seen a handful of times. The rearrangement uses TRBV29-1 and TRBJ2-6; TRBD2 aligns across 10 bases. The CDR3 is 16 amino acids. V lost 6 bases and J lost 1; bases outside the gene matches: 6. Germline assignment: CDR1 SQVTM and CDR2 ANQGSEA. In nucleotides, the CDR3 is TGCAGCGTCATACTAGCGGGGCTTTCTGGGGCCAACGTCCTGACTTTC. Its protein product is CSVILAGLSGANVLTF.

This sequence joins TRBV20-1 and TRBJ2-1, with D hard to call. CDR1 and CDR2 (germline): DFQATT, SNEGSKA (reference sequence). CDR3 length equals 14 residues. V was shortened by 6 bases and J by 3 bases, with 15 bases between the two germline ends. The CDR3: CSASKAENYNEQFF. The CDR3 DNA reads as TGCAGTGCCTCGAAGGCGGAGAACTACAATGAGCAGTTCTTC.

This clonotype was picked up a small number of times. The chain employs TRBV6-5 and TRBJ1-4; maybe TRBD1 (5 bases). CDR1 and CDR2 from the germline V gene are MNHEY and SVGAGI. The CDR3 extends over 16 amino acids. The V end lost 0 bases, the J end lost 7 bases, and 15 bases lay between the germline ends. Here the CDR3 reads CASSYSGARRSEKLFF. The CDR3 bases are TGTGCCAGCAGTTACTCAGGGGCCCGTCGGAGTGAAAAACTGTTTTTT.

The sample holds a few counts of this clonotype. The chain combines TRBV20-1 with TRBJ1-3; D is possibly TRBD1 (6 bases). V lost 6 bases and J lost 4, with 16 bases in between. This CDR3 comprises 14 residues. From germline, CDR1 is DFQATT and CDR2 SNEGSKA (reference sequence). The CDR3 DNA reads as TGCAGTGCCTCAACTTCAGGGGACGGAAACACCATATATTTT. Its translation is CSASTSGDGNTIYF.

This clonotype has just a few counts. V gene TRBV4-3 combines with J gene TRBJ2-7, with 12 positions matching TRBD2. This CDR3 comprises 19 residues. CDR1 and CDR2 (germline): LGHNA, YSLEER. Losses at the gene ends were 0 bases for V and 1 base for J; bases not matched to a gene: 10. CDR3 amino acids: CASSQESGLAGGGSYEQYF. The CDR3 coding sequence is TGCGCCAGCAGCCAAGAGAGTGGTCTAGCGGGAGGGGGATCCTACGAGCAGTACTTC.

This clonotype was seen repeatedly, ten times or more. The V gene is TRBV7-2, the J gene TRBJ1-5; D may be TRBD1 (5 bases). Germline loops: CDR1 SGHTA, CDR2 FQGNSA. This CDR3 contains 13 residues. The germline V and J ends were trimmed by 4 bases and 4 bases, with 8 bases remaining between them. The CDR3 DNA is TGTGCCAGCAGCTCTCGGGGGAATCAGCCCCAGCATTTT. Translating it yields CASSSRGNQPQHF.

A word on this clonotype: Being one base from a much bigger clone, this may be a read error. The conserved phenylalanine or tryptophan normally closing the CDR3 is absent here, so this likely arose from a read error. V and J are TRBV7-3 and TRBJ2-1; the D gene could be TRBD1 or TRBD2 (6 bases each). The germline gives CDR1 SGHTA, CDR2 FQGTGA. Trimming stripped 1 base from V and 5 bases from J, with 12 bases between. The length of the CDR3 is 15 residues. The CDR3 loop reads CASSLIEGGDNEQFY. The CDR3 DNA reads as TGTGCCAGCAGCTTAATTGAGGGGGGTGACAATGAGCAGTTCTAC.

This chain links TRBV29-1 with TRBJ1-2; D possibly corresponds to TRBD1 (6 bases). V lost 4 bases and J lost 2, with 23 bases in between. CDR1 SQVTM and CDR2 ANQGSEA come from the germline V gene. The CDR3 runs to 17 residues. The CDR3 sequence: CSVASPLGTGRNYGYTF. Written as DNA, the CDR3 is TGCAGCGTTGCGAGCCCCCTAGGAACAGGGAGAAACTATGGCTACACCTTC.

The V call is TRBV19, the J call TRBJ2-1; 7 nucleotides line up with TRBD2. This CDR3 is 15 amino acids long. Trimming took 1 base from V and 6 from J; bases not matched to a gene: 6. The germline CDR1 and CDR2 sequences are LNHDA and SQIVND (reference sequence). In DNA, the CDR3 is TGTGCCAGTAGTATAGCGGGGGGAGTGAGCAATGAGCAGTTCTTC. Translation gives CASSIAGGVSNEQFF. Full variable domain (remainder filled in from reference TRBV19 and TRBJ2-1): DGGITQSPKYLFRKEGQNVTLSCEQNLNHDAMYWYRQDPGQGLRLIYYSQIVNDFQKGDIAEGYSVSREKKESFPLTVTSAQKNPTAFYLCASSIAGGVSNEQFFGPGTRLTVL.

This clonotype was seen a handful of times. The CDR3 DNA follows: TGCAGCGTTGTGGGGCCAAGCATGAACACTGAAGCTTTCTTT. This sequence encodes CSVVGPSMNTEAFF. This sequence joins TRBV29-1 and TRBJ1-1, with D perhaps TRBD1 (5 bases). The germline V and J ends were trimmed by 4 bases and 0 bases, with 12 bases remaining between them. Germline CDR1 reads SQVTM; CDR2 reads ANQGSEA. The CDR3 has 14 amino acids.

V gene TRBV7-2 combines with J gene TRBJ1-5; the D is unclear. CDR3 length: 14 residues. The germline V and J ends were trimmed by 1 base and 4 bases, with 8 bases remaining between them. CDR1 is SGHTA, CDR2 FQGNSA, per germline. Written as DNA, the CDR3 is TGTGCCAGCAGCTTAGGGAACAGAAATCAGCCCCAGCATTTT. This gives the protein CASSLGNRNQPQHF.

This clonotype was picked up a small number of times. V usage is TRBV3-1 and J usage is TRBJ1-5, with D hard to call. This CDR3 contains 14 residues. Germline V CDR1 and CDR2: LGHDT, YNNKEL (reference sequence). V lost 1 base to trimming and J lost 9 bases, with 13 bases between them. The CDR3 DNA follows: TGTGCCAGCAGCCAAGGAGAGTCCTTGGGGCCCCAGCATTTT. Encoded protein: CASSQGESLGPQHF.

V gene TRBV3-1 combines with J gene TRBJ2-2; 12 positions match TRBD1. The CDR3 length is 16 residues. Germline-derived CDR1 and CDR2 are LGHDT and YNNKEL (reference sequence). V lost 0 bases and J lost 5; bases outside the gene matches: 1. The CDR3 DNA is TGTGCCAGCAGCCAAGAGGGACAGGGGGCAACCGGGGAGCTGTTTTTT. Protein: CASSQEGQGATGELFF. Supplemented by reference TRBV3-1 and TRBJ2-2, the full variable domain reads DTAVSQTPKYLVTQMGNDKSIKCEQNLGHDTMYWYKQDSKKFLKIMFSYNNKELIINETVPNRFSPKSPDKAHLNLHINSLELGDSAVYFCASSQEGQGATGELFFGEGSRLTVL.

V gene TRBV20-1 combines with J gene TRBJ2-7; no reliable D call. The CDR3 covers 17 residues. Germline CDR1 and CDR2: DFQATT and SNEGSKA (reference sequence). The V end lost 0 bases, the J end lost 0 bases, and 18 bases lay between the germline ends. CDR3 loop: CSARDWSGGVNSYEQYF. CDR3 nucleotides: TGCAGTGCTAGAGATTGGTCGGGCGGCGTGAACTCCTACGAGCAGTACTTC.

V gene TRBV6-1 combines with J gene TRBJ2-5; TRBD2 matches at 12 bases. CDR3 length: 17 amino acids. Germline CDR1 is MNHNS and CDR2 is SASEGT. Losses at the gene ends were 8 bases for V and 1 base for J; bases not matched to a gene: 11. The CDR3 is CASARGASGRVQETQYF. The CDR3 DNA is TGTGCCAGCGCACGTGGGGCTAGCGGGAGGGTCCAAGAGACCCAGTACTTC.

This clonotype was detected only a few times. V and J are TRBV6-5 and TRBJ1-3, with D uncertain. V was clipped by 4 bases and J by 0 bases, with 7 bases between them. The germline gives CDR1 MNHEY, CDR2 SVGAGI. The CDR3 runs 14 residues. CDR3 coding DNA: TGTGCCAGCAGTTCACCGGGCTCTGGAAACACCATATATTTT. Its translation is CASSSPGSGNTIYF.

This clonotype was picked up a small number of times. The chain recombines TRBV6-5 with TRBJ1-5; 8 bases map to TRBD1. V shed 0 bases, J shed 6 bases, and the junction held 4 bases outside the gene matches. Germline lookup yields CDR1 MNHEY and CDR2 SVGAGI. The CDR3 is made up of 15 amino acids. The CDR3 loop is CASSYSGDRSQPQHF. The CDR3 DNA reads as TGTGCCAGCAGTTACTCAGGGGACAGGAGTCAGCCCCAGCATTTT.

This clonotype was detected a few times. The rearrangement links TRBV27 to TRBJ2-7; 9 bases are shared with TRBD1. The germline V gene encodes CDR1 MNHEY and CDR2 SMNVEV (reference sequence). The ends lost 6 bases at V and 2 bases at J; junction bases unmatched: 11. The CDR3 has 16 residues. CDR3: CASSLSGQGFAYEQYV. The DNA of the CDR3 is TGTGCCAGCAGCCTTTCGGGACAGGGTTTCGCCTACGAGCAGTACGTC.

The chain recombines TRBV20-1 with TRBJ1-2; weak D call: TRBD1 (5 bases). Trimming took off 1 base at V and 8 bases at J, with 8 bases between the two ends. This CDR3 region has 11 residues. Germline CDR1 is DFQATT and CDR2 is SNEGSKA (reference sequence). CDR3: CSARGGEGYTF. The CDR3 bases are TGCAGTGCTAGAGGGGGGGAAGGCTACACCTTC.

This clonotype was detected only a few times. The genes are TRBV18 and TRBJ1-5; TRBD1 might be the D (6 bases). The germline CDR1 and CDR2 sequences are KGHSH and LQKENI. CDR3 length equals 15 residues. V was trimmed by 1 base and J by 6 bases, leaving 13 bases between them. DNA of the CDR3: TGTGCCAGCTCACCACAGAAGGGGGTGGGTCAGCCCCAGCATTTT. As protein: CASSPQKGVGQPQHF.

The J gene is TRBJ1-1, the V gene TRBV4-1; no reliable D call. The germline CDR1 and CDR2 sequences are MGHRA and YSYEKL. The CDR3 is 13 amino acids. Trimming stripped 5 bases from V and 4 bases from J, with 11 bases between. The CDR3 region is CASSSRPGTEAFF. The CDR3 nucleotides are TGCGCCAGCAGCTCCAGGCCAGGCACTGAAGCTTTCTTT.

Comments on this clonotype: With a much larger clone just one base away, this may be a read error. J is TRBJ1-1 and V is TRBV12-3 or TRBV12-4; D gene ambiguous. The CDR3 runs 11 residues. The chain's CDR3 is CASSLSFKALF. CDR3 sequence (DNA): TGTGCCAGCAGTTTGTCATTTAAAGCTTTGTTT.

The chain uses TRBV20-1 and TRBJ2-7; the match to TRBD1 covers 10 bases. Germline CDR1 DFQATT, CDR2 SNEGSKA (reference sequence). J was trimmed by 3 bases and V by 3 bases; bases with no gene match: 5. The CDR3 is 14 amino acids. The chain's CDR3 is CSASPRDRGYEQYV. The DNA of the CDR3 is TGCAGTGCTAGCCCTAGGGACAGGGGCTACGAGCAGTACGTC.

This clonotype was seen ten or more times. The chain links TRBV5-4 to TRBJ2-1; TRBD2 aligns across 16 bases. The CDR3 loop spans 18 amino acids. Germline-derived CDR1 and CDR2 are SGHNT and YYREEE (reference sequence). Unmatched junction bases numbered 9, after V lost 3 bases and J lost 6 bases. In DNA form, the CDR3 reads TGTGCCAGCAGCTCCCCCGGGACTAGCGGGAGGGCTCTCAATGAGCAGTTCTTC. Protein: CASSSPGTSGRALNEQFF.

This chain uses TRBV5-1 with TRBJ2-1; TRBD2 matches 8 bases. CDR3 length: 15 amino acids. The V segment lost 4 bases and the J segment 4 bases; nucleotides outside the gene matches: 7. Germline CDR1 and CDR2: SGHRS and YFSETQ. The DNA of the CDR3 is TGCGCCAGCAGCAGTATAGCGGGGTTTTACAATGAGCAGTTCTTC. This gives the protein CASSSIAGFYNEQFF.